The clone carrying this T cell receptor (beta chain) showed up just a few times. Specified time point: sample taken at primary tumor resection. No cell sorting; template was whole RNA from tumor, lung tissue or PBMC. This CDR3 spans 13 amino acids. The germline CDR1 and CDR2 sequences are DFQATT and SNEGSKA (reference sequence). Trimming took 5 bases from V and 4 from J, leaving 11 bases between them. This specimen belongs to a study of spatial heterogeneity in lung cancer. TCRdb reprocessed the 5' RACE reads via MiXCR and lists one record per CDR3 protein. The sample records tens of thousands of distinct CDR3 sequences, 10% to 15% being singletons.

The V call is TRBV20-1, the J call TRBJ1-4; D might be TRBD1 (5 bases). The specimen comprised PBMCs, sampled at surgery. The TCR sequence derives from a male donor with early-stage non-small cell lung cancer. The CDR3 DNA sequence: TGCAGTGCTTGGGGACGCGGTAATGAAAAACTGTTTTTT. Encoded protein: CSAWGRGNEKLFF.